This T cell receptor (beta chain) is drawn from a study of T cells in localized non-small cell lung cancer. General study results and limits: Appearing in adjacent lung were a median about 50 of the top 100 tumor clones.

Regarding this clone: Its target is not known.

Produced via immunoSEQ multiplex PCR; TCRdb's table is partial and in-frame only. There are tens of thousands of clones in the sample; 88% occur only once, and roughly 19% lies in the top ten. The sequence was obtained from a woman between 35 and 75 years old with stage I squamous cell lung carcinoma. This sample comprised peripheral blood, obtained before any cancer treatment.

For the CDR3, the DNA is TGTGCCAGTTCAGGGGCGGCCAAAAACATTCAGTACTTC. Protein: CASSGAAKNIQYF. The chain has TRBV6-4 and TRBJ2-4, with a weak D call TRBD1 (6 bases). V lost 9 bases and J 1 base, leaving 10 bases between the germline ends. The CDR3 loop spans 13 amino acids. Germline V gene lookup returns CDR1 MRHNA and CDR2 SNTAGT.